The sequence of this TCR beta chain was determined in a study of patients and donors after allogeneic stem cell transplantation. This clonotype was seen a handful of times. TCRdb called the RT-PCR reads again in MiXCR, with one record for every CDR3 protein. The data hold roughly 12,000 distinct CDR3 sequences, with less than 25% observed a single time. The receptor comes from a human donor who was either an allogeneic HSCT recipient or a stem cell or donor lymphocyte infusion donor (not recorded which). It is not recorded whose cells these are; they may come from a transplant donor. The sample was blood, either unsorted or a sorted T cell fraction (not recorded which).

The CDR3 loop reads CASSRLQGRGSEKLFF. CDR3 DNA: TGCGCCAGCAGCCGCTTACAGGGCAGGGGGAGTGAAAAACTGTTTTTT. The chain employs TRBV4-3 and TRBJ1-4, with TRBD1 matching over 7 bases. V dropped 4 bases and J dropped 7; count of bases not matched to a gene: 12. The CDR3 is 16 amino acids. Germline V gene data show CDR1 as LGHNA and CDR2 as YSLEER.